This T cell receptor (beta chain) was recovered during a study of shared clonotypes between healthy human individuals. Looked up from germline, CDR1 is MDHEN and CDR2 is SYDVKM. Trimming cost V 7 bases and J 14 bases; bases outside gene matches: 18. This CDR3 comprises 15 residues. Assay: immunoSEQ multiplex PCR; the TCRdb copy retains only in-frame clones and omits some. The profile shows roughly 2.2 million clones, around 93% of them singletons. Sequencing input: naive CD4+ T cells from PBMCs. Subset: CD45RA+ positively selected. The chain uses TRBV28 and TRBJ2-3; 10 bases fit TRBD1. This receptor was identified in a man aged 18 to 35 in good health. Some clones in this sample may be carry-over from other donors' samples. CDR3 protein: CASTYQGTGVQLGYF. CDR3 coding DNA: TGTGCCAGCACCTACCAGGGGACAGGGGTCCAACTGGGGTATTTT.